Each of the 10 T cell receptor beta chains below was sequenced from the same sample in a study of blood T cell repertoires in COVID-19. Data came from immunoSEQ multiplex PCR; TCRdb stores just in-frame clones and leaves some out. Of fewer than 250,000 clones detected, 85% to 90% appear once; the ten largest clones hold 0.85% to 0.95%. Material for sequencing was PBMCs or T cells enriched from blood (not recorded which). The receptors were gathered from a middle-aged man who had been exposed to COVID-19.

The chain links TRBV12-3 or TRBV12-4 to TRBJ2-7, with D possibly being TRBD1 (6 bases). The CDR3 has 13 residues. V shed 5 bases and J shed 6 bases, with 14 bases lying between them. The chain's CDR3 is CASSVTGGLEQYV. CDR3 in DNA: TGTGCCAGCAGTGTGACAGGAGGCCTCGAGCAGTACGTC.

This chain uses TRBV2 with TRBJ1-1; 7 bases are a match to TRBD1. The junction had 4 bases not matched to a gene; V was cut back by 3 bases and J by 0 bases. Germline lookup yields CDR1 SNHLY and CDR2 FYNNEI. The CDR3 runs to 15 residues. The CDR3: CASSDQGGLNTEAFF. CDR3 in DNA: TGTGCCAGCAGTGACCAGGGGGGATTGAACACTGAAGCTTTCTTT.

The chain joins TRBV7-2 to TRBJ1-2; 10 positions match TRBD1. The J segment lost 7 bases and the V segment lost 5 bases, leaving 4 bases of the junction unmatched. The CDR3 is 13 amino acids. Per the germline V gene, CDR1 is SGHTA and CDR2 is FQGNSA. CDR3 DNA: TGTGCCAGCAGCCCAGGGACAGGGGCTGGCTACACCTTC. This sequence encodes CASSPGTGAGYTF.

This clone was counted only a few times. The genes are TRBV2 and TRBJ1-5, with D possibly matching TRBD1 (6 bases). Trimming cost V 5 bases and J 0 bases, with 11 bases left between them. Germline lookup yields CDR1 SNHLY and CDR2 FYNNEI. This CDR3 has 15 residues. This CDR3 is CASSPQGISNQPQHF. In DNA, the CDR3 is TGTGCCAGCAGTCCACAGGGCATTAGCAATCAGCCCCAGCATTTT.

The rearrangement links TRBV28 to TRBJ2-3; 11 bases line up with TRBD2. The trim removed 5 bases at V and 4 bases at J, leaving 5 bases unmatched. CDR1 is MDHEN, CDR2 SYDVKM, per germline. This CDR3 spans 15 amino acids. Written as DNA, the CDR3 is TGTGCCAGCAGTGCTTTAGCGGGGGGGGCAGATACGCAGTATTTT. This translates into CASSALAGGADTQYF.

The CDR3, as DNA: TGCAGTGCTGGCCGCGGGACCCAGTACTTC. It yields the protein CSAGRGTQYF. The rearrangement uses TRBV20-1 and TRBJ2-5; no reliable D call. CDR1 is DFQATT and CDR2 is SNEGSKA in the germline V gene (reference sequence). V lost 5 bases and J 7 bases, leaving 8 bases between the germline ends. The CDR3 runs to 10 residues.

V and J are TRBV5-1 and TRBJ2-5; no definite D call. The V gene lost 0 bases and the J gene lost 4 bases, with 10 bases spanning the gap. Germline V lookup: CDR1 SGHRS, CDR2 YFSETQ. The CDR3 covers 14 residues. The DNA of the CDR3 is TGCGCCAGCAGCTTGGTCGGCGGTTCAGAGACCCAGTACTTC. Translation gives CASSLVGGSETQYF.

The chain has TRBV5-1 and TRBJ1-1; D gene uncertain. Germline V gene sequence: CDR1 SGHRS, CDR2 YFSETQ. The V and J ends lost 5 bases and 4 bases respectively, with 15 bases between them. The CDR3 consists of 14 residues. DNA of the CDR3: TGCGCCAGCAGATTGACTCCGTTTGGCACTGAAGCTTTCTTT. Translated, it gives CASRLTPFGTEAFF.

The genes are TRBV18 and TRBJ2-5; possibly TRBD2 for D (5 bases). The V end was cut by 1 base, the J end by 5 bases, with 14 bases between. Germline V gives CDR1 KGHSH, CDR2 LQKENI. CDR3 length: 15 amino acids. Here the CDR3 reads CASSPREAGGETQYF. The DNA for the CDR3 is TGTGCCAGCTCACCACGCGAGGCCGGCGGGGAGACCCAGTACTTC.

The chain combines TRBV2 with TRBJ2-3, with 9 bases fitting TRBD2. The CDR3 runs to 16 residues. Losses at the gene ends were 8 bases for V and 0 bases for J; bases not matched to a gene: 9. The germline gives CDR1 SNHLY, CDR2 FYNNEI. The CDR3 reads CASAGGGAPSTDTQYF. DNA of the CDR3: TGTGCCAGCGCTGGCGGGGGGGCGCCTAGCACAGATACGCAGTATTTT.